Presented here are 22 T cell receptor beta chains from one specimen sequenced in a study of shared clonotypes between healthy human individuals. The protocol was immunoSEQ multiplex PCR, while the TCRdb copy is restricted to in-frame clones and leaves out a portion. The sample has some 900,000 clones, 60% to 85% seen once; the top ten hold over 1.3%. Specimen: memory CD4+ T cells sorted from blood. Sample subset: CD45RA-negative fraction. Source of these receptors: a man younger than 35 in good health.

The gene calls are TRBV5-1 and TRBJ2-2; D perhaps matches TRBD1 (5 bases). Trimming left V 5 bases short and J 2 bases short, with 13 bases between. Germline V gene sequence: CDR1 SGHRS, CDR2 YFSETQ. The CDR3 totals 15 residues. DNA for the CDR3: TGCGCCAGCAGGTTTGCAGGGCCTAACACCGGGGAGCTGTTTTTT. It translates to CASRFAGPNTGELFF.

The J gene is TRBJ1-1, the V gene TRBV6-1; D uncertain. The germline CDR1 and CDR2 sequences are MNHNS and SASEGT. V was trimmed by 7 bases and J by 0 bases, leaving 15 bases between them. The CDR3 is made up of 15 amino acids. The CDR3 region is CASTSGTALNTEAFF. The CDR3 DNA reads as TGTGCCAGCACCTCAGGTACGGCCCTGAACACTGAAGCTTTCTTT.

The J gene is TRBJ1-1, the V gene TRBV12-5; 7 bases are a match to TRBD1. The germline V gene has CDR1 LGHNT and CDR2 FRNRAP. Germline trimming cut 8 bases from V and 0 bases from J; bases unmatched to any gene: 6. The CDR3 totals 14 residues. CDR3 nucleotide sequence: TGTGCTAGTCAGGGACAGCTCATGAACACTGAAGCTTTCTTT. Translated, it gives CASQGQLMNTEAFF.

This clone was recorded only once. The CDR3 nucleotides read TGTGCCAGCAGCCCATCCCGGGGTTGGAAACCCCAGCATTTT. Protein sequence: CASSPSRGWKPQHF. This chain uses TRBV6-5 with TRBJ1-5; D is ambiguous. Trimming shortened V by 6 bases and J by 10 bases, and 19 bases separated the two germline ends. There are 14 residues in the CDR3. Germline V gives CDR1 MNHEY, CDR2 SVGAGI.

The DNA of the CDR3 is TGTGCCAGTAGTATTTCTGCGACTAGCGAGAACTACGAGCAGTACTTC. Protein sequence: CASSISATSENYEQYF. The gene calls are TRBV19 and TRBJ2-7; 8 bases are shared with TRBD2. Germline V gene data show CDR1 as LNHDA and CDR2 as SQIVND (reference sequence). The CDR3 runs 16 residues. With V trimmed by 3 bases and J by 3 bases, 10 bases remained unmatched.

As regards this clone: Other nucleotide sequences from this sample produce the same CDR3. The chain couples TRBV7-2 to TRBJ1-3; unclear D gene. CDR1 SGHTA and CDR2 FQGNSA come from the germline V gene. V dropped 5 bases and J dropped 1 base, with 15 bases sitting between them. This CDR3 is 16 amino acids long. CDR3: CASSSRPGRSGNTIYF. Here the CDR3 DNA reads TGTGCCAGCAGCAGTCGTCCGGGGAGATCTGGAAACACCATATATTTT.

This clone has a handful of counts. The rearrangement joins TRBV2 to TRBJ2-7; D unclear. Germline V lookup: CDR1 SNHLY, CDR2 FYNNEI. This CDR3 region has 13 residues. V was pared by 4 bases and J by 5 bases, with 12 bases between. This CDR3 is CASSGDARNEQYF. The CDR3 bases are TGTGCCAGCAGTGGGGATGCCCGGAACGAGCAGTACTTC.

The gene calls are TRBV7-8 and TRBJ1-4, with D tentatively TRBD1 (5 bases). V lost 1 base, J lost 2 bases, and 5 bases lay in between. CDR3 length equals 14 residues. The germline V gene encodes CDR1 SGHVS and CDR2 FQNEAQ. CDR3 residues: CASSLDRTNEKLFF. CDR3 DNA sequence: TGTGCCAGCAGCTTAGACAGGACTAATGAAAAACTGTTTTTT.

The chain couples TRBV6-5 to TRBJ2-5, with TRBD2 matching over 10 bases. The J segment lost 6 bases and the V segment lost 8 bases, leaving 9 bases of the junction unmatched. The CDR3 is 14 residues long. Germline V gives CDR1 MNHEY, CDR2 SVGAGI. In DNA, the CDR3 is TGTGCCAGCCATGAGCGGGGGGGCCTTAAGACCCAGTACTTC. Protein sequence: CASHERGGLKTQYF.

J is TRBJ1-3 and V is TRBV7-2, with D hard to call. With 2 bases removed from V and 2 bases from J, the gap between germline ends came to 7 bases. Germline-derived CDR1 and CDR2 are SGHTA and FQGNSA. The CDR3 totals 14 residues. CDR3 residues: CASSLNSAGNTIYF. In DNA, the CDR3 is TGTGCCAGCAGCTTAAACAGCGCTGGAAACACCATATATTTT.

The chain is built from TRBV2 and TRBJ2-1; TRBD1 aligns across 7 bases. The germline V gene has CDR1 SNHLY and CDR2 FYNNEI. This CDR3 region has 13 residues. V was pared by 6 bases and J by 6 bases, with 5 bases of the junction left unmatched. The CDR3 is CASRTGQLNEQFF. CDR3 DNA sequence: TGTGCCAGCAGGACGGGACAGCTCAATGAGCAGTTCTTC.

The table lists this clone with a few counts. The chain is built from TRBV5-1 and TRBJ1-1; D is possibly TRBD1 (6 bases). The germline CDR1 and CDR2 sequences are SGHRS and YFSETQ. This CDR3 is built from 14 residues. V dropped 5 bases and J dropped 6 bases, with 17 bases sitting between them. The chain's CDR3 is CASRIAPGEAEAFF. The CDR3 bases are TGCGCCAGCAGAATCGCTCCAGGGGAGGCTGAAGCTTTCTTT.

This rearrangement joins TRBV6-6 to TRBJ2-1; D is uncertain. Germline assignment: CDR1 MNHNY and CDR2 SVGAGI (reference sequence). With 1 base removed from V and 7 bases from J, the gap between germline ends came to 14 bases. The CDR3 runs 15 residues. CDR3 in DNA: TGTGCCAGCAGTTACTATACTCCAGATGTAAATGAGCAGTTCTTC. Its translation: CASSYYTPDVNEQFF.

V and J are TRBV18 and TRBJ2-1; 9 bases match TRBD2. CDR1 is KGHSH, CDR2 LQKENI, per germline. Germline trimming cut 6 bases from V and 5 bases from J; bases unmatched to any gene: 5. This CDR3 contains 14 residues. CDR3: CASSKSSGNNEQFF. Here the CDR3 DNA reads TGTGCCAGCTCCAAGTCTAGCGGGAACAATGAGCAGTTCTTC.

The V gene is TRBV7-8, the J gene TRBJ1-3, with D uncertain. The germline CDR1 and CDR2 sequences are SGHVS and FQNEAQ. CDR3 length: 12 residues. Trimming removed 6 bases from V and 1 base from J, with 4 bases in between. CDR3 nucleotide sequence: TGTGCCAGCAGTACGTCTGGAAACACCATATATTTT. Residues: CASSTSGNTIYF.

The rearrangement links TRBV7-6 to TRBJ2-3, with D possibly called TRBD1 or TRBD2 (5 bases each). Germline values: CDR1 SGHVS, CDR2 FNYEAQ. The CDR3 runs 14 residues. The V end lost 5 bases, the J end lost 6 bases, and 15 bases lay between the germline ends. The CDR3 nucleotides are TGTGCCAGCAGCGGGGGTAGGGGCTCGGATACGCAGTATTTT. Translating gives CASSGGRGSDTQYF.

The chain is built from TRBV5-3 and TRBJ2-3; D not certain. TRBV5-3 is given ORF status, its function remaining uncertain. The CDR3 contains 15 residues. V gave up 2 bases and J gave up 0 bases, with 10 bases separating them. CDR3 in amino acids: CARSLEQHSTDTQYF. The CDR3 DNA sequence: TGTGCCAGAAGCTTAGAGCAGCATAGCACAGATACGCAGTATTTT.

V gene TRBV28 combines with J gene TRBJ2-3; D is possibly TRBD2 (6 bases). Trimming took 8 bases from V and 5 from J, leaving 8 bases between them. Germline V gene data show CDR1 as MDHEN and CDR2 as SYDVKM. This CDR3 region has 11 residues. CDR3 sequence: CASGGKDTQYF. The CDR3 DNA is TGTGCCAGCGGGGGGAAAGATACGCAGTATTTT.

J is TRBJ1-2 and V is TRBV19; D not certain. Per germline, CDR1 LNHDA and CDR2 SQIVND (reference sequence). Deletions cut 5 bases from V and 7 bases from J, with 17 bases between. This CDR3 comprises 14 residues. The CDR3 spells CASSSRETSRGYTF. The CDR3 DNA sequence: TGTGCCAGTAGTTCCCGGGAGACTTCTCGTGGCTACACCTTC.

The V and J genes are TRBV5-1 and TRBJ2-3; 7 bases agree with TRBD1. The germline V gene encodes CDR1 SGHRS and CDR2 YFSETQ. This CDR3 comprises 15 residues. V dropped 1 base and J dropped 14; count of bases not matched to a gene: 16. The CDR3 protein is CASSLTSGGIDTRYF. The CDR3 bases are TGCGCCAGCAGCTTGACTTCAGGGGGAATTGATACGAGGTATTTT.

The table lists this clone with a few counts. This chain connects TRBV10-3 to TRBJ1-2; D remains unclear. CDR1 and CDR2 (germline): ENHRY, SYGVKD. The V and J ends lost 9 bases and 5 bases respectively, with 10 bases between them. The length of the CDR3 is 11 residues. This chain's CDR3 is CAITGNYGYTF. DNA for the CDR3: TGTGCCATTACCGGGAATTATGGCTACACCTTC.

J is TRBJ1-1 and V is TRBV11-2; no firm D call. Trimming cost V 5 bases and J 1 base, with 8 bases left between them. Per the germline V gene, CDR1 is SGHAT and CDR2 is FQNNGV. This CDR3 region has 13 residues. CDR3 in amino acids: CASSLAENTEAFF. The CDR3 DNA sequence: TGTGCCAGCAGCCTAGCAGAGAACACTGAAGCTTTCTTT.